This T cell receptor (beta chain) appears in the sequencing data of a study of blood T cell repertoires in COVID-19. On the study more broadly: Sources were T cells, B-cell-depleted T cells, or PBMCs; the material itself was cDNA or gDNA.

The protocol was immunoSEQ multiplex PCR, while the TCRdb copy is restricted to in-frame clones and leaves out a portion. The data hold over 150,000 clones, with under 85% observed a single time. The TCR originated in a woman older than 75 with acute or convalescent COVID-19. Material for sequencing was peripheral blood.

The chain's CDR3 is CASSSGTSGGREQYF. In DNA form, the CDR3 reads TGCGCCAGCAGCTCTGGGACTAGCGGGGGGCGGGAGCAGTACTTC. The gene calls are TRBV5-1 and TRBJ2-7, with TRBD2 matching over 15 bases. The CDR3 runs 15 residues. Germline values: CDR1 SGHRS, CDR2 YFSETQ. J gave up 7 bases and V 3 bases, and 5 bases lay outside the gene matches.